This is a list of T cell receptor beta chains from one sample in a study of cytomegalovirus exposure and HLA in healthy donors. Repertoires were generated with immunoSEQ multiplex PCR, while TCRdb's copy carries only in-frame clones and drops some. The data show around 140,000 clones, around 75% seen once. The specimen was PBMCs. The receptors originated from a woman aged 25 to 39 in good health and CMV-seronegative. Both conserved end residues are trimmed from each CDR3. Fields, in order: V gene, CDR3 protein.

V gene: TRBV30
CDR3 protein: AWSVGGYSATDTQY

V gene: TRBV28
CDR3 protein: ASAPWQLNSPLH

V gene: TRBV19
CDR3 protein: ASTQGGLGNTEAF

V gene: TRBV2
CDR3 protein: ASSEEGPGELF

V gene: TRBV7-2
CDR3 protein: ASSLAGTSTDTQY

V gene: TRBV5-4
CDR3 protein: ASSLGGLGGELF

V gene: TRBV19
CDR3 protein: ASSISRGANYGYT

V gene: TRBV7-8
CDR3 protein: ASSLVFRSYNEQF

V gene: TRBV2
CDR3 protein: ASTQGIQPQH

V gene: TRBV12-5
CDR3 protein: AGQRKGGKLF

V gene: TRBV27
CDR3 protein: ASSTDRGNYGYT

V gene: TRBV28
CDR3 protein: ASSRGDTFNEKLF

V gene: TRBV10-3
CDR3 protein: AISESVGGTGGALGYT

V gene: TRBV6-5
CDR3 protein: ASATSRDSSYEQY

V gene: TRBV6-5
CDR3 protein: ASSYTGGSFYEQY

V gene: TRBV6-6
CDR3 protein: ASSPLRGPGNTIY

V gene: TRBV5-1
CDR3 protein: ASSNGTAGNTIY

V gene: TRBV10-1
CDR3 protein: ASSEGGSSYNEQF

V gene: TRBV4-3
CDR3 protein: ASSHQSAVAVSGNTIY

V gene: TRBV18
CDR3 protein: ASSWGTSGNHEQY

V gene: TRBV11-2
CDR3 protein: ASSLGTTYEQY

V gene: TRBV11-2
CDR3 protein: ASSAGPRGYT

V gene: TRBV6-6
CDR3 protein: ASSYSRRGPDTQY

V gene: TRBV13
CDR3 protein: ASRQMGGFTEAF

V gene: TRBV6-4
CDR3 protein: ASSEAGGDGTDTQY

V gene: TRBV27
CDR3 protein: ASNPSRGYEQY

V gene: TRBV18
CDR3 protein: ASSPSQGARGYT

V gene: TRBV5-4
CDR3 protein: ASSLKTGELF

V gene: TRBV5-4
CDR3 protein: ASSLSLAGEETQY

V gene: TRBV14
CDR3 protein: ASSHQGRGHYEQY

V gene: TRBV7-9
CDR3 protein: ASSVTPGRRAI

V gene: TRBV19
CDR3 protein: ASSKGREQF

V gene: TRBV5-1
CDR3 protein: ASSLVFRGPDYGYT

V gene: TRBV25-1
CDR3 protein: ASSEPRAGETEQY

V gene: TRBV2
CDR3 protein: ASRDAGGLSPTGEQY

V gene: TRBV12-5
CDR3 protein: ASGDTGGRTGELF

V gene: TRBV19
CDR3 protein: ASSPTGKHQPQH

V gene: TRBV7-2
CDR3 protein: ASNSGLADNEQF

V gene: TRBV18
CDR3 protein: AGSRFGQGGQPQH

V gene: TRBV18
CDR3 protein: ASSPTTGEAF

V gene: TRBV30
CDR3 protein: AWSQGVSGANVLT

V gene: TRBV5-1
CDR3 protein: ASSSYRGRDEQF

V gene: TRBV10-3
CDR3 protein: AISDMTSDYEQY

V gene: TRBV2
CDR3 protein: ASSERGTQY

V gene: TRBV28
CDR3 protein: ASSLGNTEAF

V gene: TRBV29-1
CDR3 protein: SVEVQEGTEAF

V gene: TRBV11-2
CDR3 protein: ASSLGQAPNTEAF

V gene: TRBV5-1
CDR3 protein: ASSPDGRTGQPQH

V gene: TRBV5-1
CDR3 protein: ASSFQAGMGTGELF

V gene: TRBV10-2
CDR3 protein: ASRTGGLLYNEQF

V gene: TRBV29-1
CDR3 protein: SVEDFGTVNYYGYT

V gene: TRBV13
CDR3 protein: ASNVAGGGSYNEQF

V gene: TRBV13
CDR3 protein: ASSFRPGTEETQY

V gene: TRBV27
CDR3 protein: ASSFRVVYTGELF

V gene: TRBV27
CDR3 protein: ASSLRQEHYEQY